This record looks at one T cell receptor beta chain sequence and its context. The germline V and J ends were trimmed by 3 bases and 2 bases, with 8 bases remaining between them. Germline CDR1 reads SGHAT; CDR2 reads FQNNGV. The CDR3 has 14 amino acids. Libraries were prepared by immunoSEQ multiplex PCR; TCRdb keeps only in-frame clonotypes and omits some of them. The sample yields some 250,000 clones, 90% seen once. The sample originates from a study of cytomegalovirus exposure and HLA in healthy donors. The sequence derives from a woman under 30 in good health and CMV-seronegative. The chain employs TRBV11-2 and TRBJ2-1, with D possibly TRBD2 on 5 matching bases. The sequencing sample was made of PBMCs. The DNA for the CDR3 is TGTGCCAGCAGCTTCGGGGAAACCTACAATGAGCAGTTCTTC. Amino acid sequence: CASSFGETYNEQFF.